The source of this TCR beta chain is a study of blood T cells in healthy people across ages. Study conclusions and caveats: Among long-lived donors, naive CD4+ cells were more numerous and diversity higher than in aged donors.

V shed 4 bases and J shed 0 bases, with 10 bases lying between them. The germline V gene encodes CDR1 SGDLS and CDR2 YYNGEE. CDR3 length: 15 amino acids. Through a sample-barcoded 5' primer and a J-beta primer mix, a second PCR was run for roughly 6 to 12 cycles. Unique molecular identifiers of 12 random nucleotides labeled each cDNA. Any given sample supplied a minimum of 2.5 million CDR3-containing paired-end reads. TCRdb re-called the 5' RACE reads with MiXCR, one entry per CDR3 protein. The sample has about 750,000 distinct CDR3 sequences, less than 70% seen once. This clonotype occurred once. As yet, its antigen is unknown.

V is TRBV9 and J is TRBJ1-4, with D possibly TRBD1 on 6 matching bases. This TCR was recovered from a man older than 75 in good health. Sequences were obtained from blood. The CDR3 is CASSTTGTTNEKLFF. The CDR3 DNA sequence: TGTGCCAGCAGCACGACAGGTACAACTAATGAAAAACTGTTTTTT.